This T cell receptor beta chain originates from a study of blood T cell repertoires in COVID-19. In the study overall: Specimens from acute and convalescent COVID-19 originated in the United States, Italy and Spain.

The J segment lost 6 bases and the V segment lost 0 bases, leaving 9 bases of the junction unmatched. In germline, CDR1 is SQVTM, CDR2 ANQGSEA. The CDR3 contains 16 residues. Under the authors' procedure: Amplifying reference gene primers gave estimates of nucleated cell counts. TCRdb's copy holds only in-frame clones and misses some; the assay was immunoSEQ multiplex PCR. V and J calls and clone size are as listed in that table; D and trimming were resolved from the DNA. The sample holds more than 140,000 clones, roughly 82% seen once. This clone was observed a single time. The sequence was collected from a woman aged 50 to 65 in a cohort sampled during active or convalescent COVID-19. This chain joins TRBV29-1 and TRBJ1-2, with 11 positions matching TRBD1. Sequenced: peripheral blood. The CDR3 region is CSVEDPGTGGTDGYTF. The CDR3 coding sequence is TGCAGCGTTGAAGATCCCGGGACAGGGGGGACTGATGGCTACACCTTC.